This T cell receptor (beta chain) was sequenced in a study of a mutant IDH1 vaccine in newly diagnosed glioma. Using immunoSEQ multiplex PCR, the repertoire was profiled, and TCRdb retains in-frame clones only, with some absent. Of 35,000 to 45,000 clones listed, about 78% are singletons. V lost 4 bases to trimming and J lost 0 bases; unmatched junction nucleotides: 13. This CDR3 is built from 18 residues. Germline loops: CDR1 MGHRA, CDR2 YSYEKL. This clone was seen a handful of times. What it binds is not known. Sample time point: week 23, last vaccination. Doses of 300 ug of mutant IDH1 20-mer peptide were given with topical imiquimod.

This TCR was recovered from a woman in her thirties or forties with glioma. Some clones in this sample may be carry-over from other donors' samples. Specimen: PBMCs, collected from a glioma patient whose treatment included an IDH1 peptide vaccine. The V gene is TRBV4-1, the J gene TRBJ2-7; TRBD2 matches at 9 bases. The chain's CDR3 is CASSLPRTSGRNSYEQYF. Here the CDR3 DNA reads TGCGCCAGCAGCCTCCCGAGAACTAGCGGGCGTAACTCCTACGAGCAGTACTTC.